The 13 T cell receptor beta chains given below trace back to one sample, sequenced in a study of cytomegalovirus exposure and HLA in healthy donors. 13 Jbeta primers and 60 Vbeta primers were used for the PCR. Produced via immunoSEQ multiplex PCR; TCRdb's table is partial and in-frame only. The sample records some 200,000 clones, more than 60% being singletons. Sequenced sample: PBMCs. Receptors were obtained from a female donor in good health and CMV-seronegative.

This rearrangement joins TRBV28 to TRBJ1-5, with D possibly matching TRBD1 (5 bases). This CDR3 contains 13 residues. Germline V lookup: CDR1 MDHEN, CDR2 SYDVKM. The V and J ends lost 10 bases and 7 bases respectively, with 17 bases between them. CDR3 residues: CAIGGTPSQPQHF. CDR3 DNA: TGTGCCATCGGCGGGACCCCTTCGCAGCCCCAGCATTTT.

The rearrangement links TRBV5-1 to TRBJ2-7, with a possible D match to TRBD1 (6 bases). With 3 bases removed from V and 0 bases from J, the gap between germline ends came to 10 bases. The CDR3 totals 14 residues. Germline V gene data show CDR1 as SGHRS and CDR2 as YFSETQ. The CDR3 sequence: CASSSPDSSYEQYF. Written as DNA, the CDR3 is TGCGCCAGCAGCTCTCCGGACAGCTCCTACGAGCAGTACTTC.

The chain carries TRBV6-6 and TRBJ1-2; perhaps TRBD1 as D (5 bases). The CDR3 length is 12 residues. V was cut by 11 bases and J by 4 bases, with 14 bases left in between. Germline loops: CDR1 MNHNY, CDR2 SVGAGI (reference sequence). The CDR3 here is CALRQLSYGYTF. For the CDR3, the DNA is TGTGCCCTAAGACAGTTATCCTATGGCTACACCTTC.

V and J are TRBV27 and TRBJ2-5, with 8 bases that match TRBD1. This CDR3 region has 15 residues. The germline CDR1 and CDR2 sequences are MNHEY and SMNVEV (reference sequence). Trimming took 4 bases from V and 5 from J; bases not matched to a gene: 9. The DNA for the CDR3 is TGTGCCAGCAGTTCTCGGACAGGGCTGGGGGAGACCCAGTACTTC. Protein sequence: CASSSRTGLGETQYF.

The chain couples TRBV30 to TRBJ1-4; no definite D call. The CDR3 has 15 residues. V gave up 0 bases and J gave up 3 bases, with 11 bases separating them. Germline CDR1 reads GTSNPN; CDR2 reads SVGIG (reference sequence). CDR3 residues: CAWSVPGVANEKLFF. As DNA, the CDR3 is TGTGCCTGGAGTGTACCCGGGGTAGCTAATGAAAAACTGTTTTTT.

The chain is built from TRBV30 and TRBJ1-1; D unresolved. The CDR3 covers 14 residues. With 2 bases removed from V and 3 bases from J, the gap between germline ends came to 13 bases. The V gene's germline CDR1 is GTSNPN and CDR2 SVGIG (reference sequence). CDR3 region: CAWSRVIVYTEAFF. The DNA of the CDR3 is TGTGCCTGGAGTCGAGTTATAGTATACACTGAAGCTTTCTTT.

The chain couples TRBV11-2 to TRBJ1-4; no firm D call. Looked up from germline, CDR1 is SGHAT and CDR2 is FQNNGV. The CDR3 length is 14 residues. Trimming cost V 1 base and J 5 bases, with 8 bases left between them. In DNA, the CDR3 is TGTGCCAGCAGCTTAGTAGCCCGGAATGAAAAACTGTTTTTT. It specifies CASSLVARNEKLFF.

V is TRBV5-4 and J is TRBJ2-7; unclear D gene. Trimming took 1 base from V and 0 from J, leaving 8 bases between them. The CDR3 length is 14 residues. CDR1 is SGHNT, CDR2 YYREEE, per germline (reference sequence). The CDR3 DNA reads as TGTGCCAGCAGCTTGAGTCCAGTCTCCTACGAGCAGTACTTC. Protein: CASSLSPVSYEQYF.

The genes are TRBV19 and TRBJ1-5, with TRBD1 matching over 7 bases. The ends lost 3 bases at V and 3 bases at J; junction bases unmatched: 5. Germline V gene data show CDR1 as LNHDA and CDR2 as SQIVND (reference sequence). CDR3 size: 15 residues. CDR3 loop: CASSMVGGFNQPQHF. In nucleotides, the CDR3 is TGTGCCAGTAGTATGGTAGGGGGCTTCAATCAGCCCCAGCATTTT.

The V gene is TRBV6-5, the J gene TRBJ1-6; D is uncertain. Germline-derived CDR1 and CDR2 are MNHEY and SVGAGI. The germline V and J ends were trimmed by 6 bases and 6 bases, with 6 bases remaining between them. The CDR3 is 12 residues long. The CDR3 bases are TGTGCCAGCAGCCGGTCTAATTCACCCCTCCACTTT. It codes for CASSRSNSPLHF.

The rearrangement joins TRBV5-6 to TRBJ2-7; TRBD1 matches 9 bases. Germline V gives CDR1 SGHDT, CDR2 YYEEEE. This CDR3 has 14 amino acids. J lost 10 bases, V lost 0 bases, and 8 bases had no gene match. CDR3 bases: TGTGCCAGCAGCTTGGCGGGACAGGGTGGACGTCAGTACTTC. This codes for CASSLAGQGGRQYF.

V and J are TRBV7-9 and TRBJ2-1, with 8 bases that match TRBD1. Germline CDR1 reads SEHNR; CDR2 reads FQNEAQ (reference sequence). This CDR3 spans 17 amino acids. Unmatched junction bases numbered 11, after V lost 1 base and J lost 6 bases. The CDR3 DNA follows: TGTGCCAGCAGCTTAGGGGAGGACAGGGACCCCGTCAATGAGCAGTTCTTC. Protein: CASSLGEDRDPVNEQFF. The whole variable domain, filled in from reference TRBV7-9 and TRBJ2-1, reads DTGVSQNPRHKITKRGQNVTFRCDPISEHNRLYWYRQTLGQGPEFLTYFQNEAQLEKSRLLSDRFSAERPKGSFSTLEIQRTEQGDSAMYLCASSLGEDRDPVNEQFFGPGTRLTVL.

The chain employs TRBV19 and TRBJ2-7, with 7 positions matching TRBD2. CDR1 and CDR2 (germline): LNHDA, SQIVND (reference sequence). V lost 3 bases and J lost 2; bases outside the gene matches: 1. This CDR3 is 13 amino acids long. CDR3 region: CASSMGGPYEQYF. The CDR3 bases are TGTGCCAGTAGTATGGGAGGGCCCTACGAGCAGTACTTC.